These 14 T cell receptor beta chains share one sample of origin, sequenced in a study of identical twins. One entry per CDR3 protein, called by TCRdb with MiXCR from the 5' RACE reads. The data hold under 250,000 distinct CDR3 sequences, with 6% to 8.5% observed a single time. The sample was also linked to a second study, of yellow fever vaccine responses in identical twins.

Sequenced input: CD8+ T cells sorted from blood. All receptors come from a woman in her late teens or twenties in good health.

The chain links TRBV28 to TRBJ2-1, with 7 nucleotides matching TRBD1. The CDR3 is 14 residues long. Germline-derived CDR1 and CDR2 are MDHEN and SYDVKM. The junction had 4 bases not matched to a gene; V was cut back by 1 base and J by 7 bases. CDR3 sequence reads: CASSLSPGGNEQFF. The CDR3 DNA follows: TGTGCCAGCAGTTTATCCCCAGGGGGTAATGAGCAGTTCTTC.

This clonotype was picked up many times. The chain links TRBV11-3 to TRBJ2-7, with 7 bases that match TRBD2. V shed 2 bases, J shed 3 bases, and the junction held 13 bases outside the gene matches. Germline V gives CDR1 SGHNT, CDR2 YENEEA. This CDR3 spans 17 amino acids. In DNA form, the CDR3 reads TGTGCCAGCAGCTTATTAAGCGGGATTACTCTCCTCTACGAGCAGTACTTC. This gives the protein CASSLLSGITLLYEQYF.

V gene TRBV4-1 combines with J gene TRBJ2-7; 10 bases agree with TRBD1. V was pared by 4 bases and J by 1 base, with 7 bases of the junction left unmatched. The germline V gene encodes CDR1 MGHRA and CDR2 YSYEKL. The CDR3 contains 16 residues. The CDR3 region is CASSLAGQGFSYEQYF. DNA for the CDR3: TGCGCCAGCAGCCTTGCGGGACAGGGGTTTTCCTACGAGCAGTACTTC.

The J gene is TRBJ2-3, the V gene TRBV29-1; tentatively, D is TRBD1 (6 bases). There are 13 residues in the CDR3. V lost 5 bases and J 2 bases, leaving 11 bases between the germline ends. Germline lookup yields CDR1 SQVTM and CDR2 ANQGSEA. CDR3 residues: CSVCWTATDTQYF. CDR3 in DNA: TGCAGCGTTTGTTGGACAGCCACAGATACGCAGTATTTT.

This clonotype showed up many times. V and J are TRBV5-5 and TRBJ2-1; 11 nucleotides align to TRBD2. The germline V gene encodes CDR1 SGHKS and CDR2 YYEKEE (reference sequence). V lost 4 bases to trimming and J lost 10 bases; unmatched junction nucleotides: 10. This CDR3 comprises 15 residues. DNA of the CDR3: TGTGCCAGCAGCACCCGGACTAGCGGGCCACAAGAGCAGTTCTTC. It is translated as CASSTRTSGPQEQFF. The variable domain in full, completed from reference TRBV5-5 and TRBJ2-1, reads DAGVTQSPTHLIKTRGQQVTLRCSPISGHKSVSWYQQVLGQGPQFIFQYYEKEERGRGNFPDRFSARQFPNYSSELNVNALLLGDSALYLCASSTRTSGPQEQFFGPGTRLTVL.

This clonotype was seen many times. V is TRBV29-1 and J is TRBJ1-2, with D unclear. Germline loops: CDR1 SQVTM, CDR2 ANQGSEA. The CDR3 totals 13 residues. Trimming left V 4 bases short and J 4 bases short, with 13 bases between. The CDR3 DNA reads as TGCAGCGTTGCCCCCACGGACGGCTATGGCTACACCTTC. Translating gives CSVAPTDGYGYTF.

The chain's CDR3 is CASSRTSGRKETQYF. The CDR3 bases are TGTGCCAGCAGCAGGACTAGCGGGAGAAAGGAGACCCAGTACTTC. This chain uses TRBV7-9 with TRBJ2-5; 13 bases line up with TRBD2. Germline trimming cut 5 bases from V and 5 bases from J; bases unmatched to any gene: 5. CDR3 length equals 15 residues. Germline V gene data show CDR1 as SEHNR and CDR2 as FQNEAQ (reference sequence). The variable domain in full, completed from reference TRBV7-9 and TRBJ2-5, reads DTGVSQNPRHKITKRGQNVTFRCDPISEHNRLYWYRQTLGQGPEFLTYFQNEAQLEKSRLLSDRFSAERPKGSFSTLEIQRTEQGDSAMYLCASSRTSGRKETQYFGPGTRLLVL.

This clonotype was seen a handful of times. J is TRBJ1-5 and V is TRBV4-1; 9 positions agree with TRBD1. With V trimmed by 2 bases and J by 5 bases, 1 base remained unmatched. The CDR3 is 14 amino acids. Germline loops: CDR1 MGHRA, CDR2 YSYEKL. CDR3 in DNA: TGCGCCAGCAGCCAACGGGACAGGGATCAGCCCCAGCATTTT. This gives the protein CASSQRDRDQPQHF.

The chain combines TRBV7-6 with TRBJ2-1; 11 bases line up with TRBD2. The CDR3 sequence is 17 residues long. From germline, CDR1 is SGHVS and CDR2 FNYEAQ. Trimming cost V 1 base and J 8 bases; bases outside gene matches: 10. The CDR3 protein is CASSLEIAGGPSHEQFF. CDR3 DNA: TGTGCCAGCAGCTTAGAAATAGCGGGAGGGCCGTCCCATGAGCAGTTCTTC.

In its sample, this clonotype was seen a few times. The chain links TRBV3-1 to TRBJ1-1; TRBD1 might be the D (6 bases). The germline V and J ends were trimmed by 2 bases and 4 bases, with 17 bases remaining between them. CDR3 length equals 16 residues. The V gene's germline CDR1 is LGHDT and CDR2 YNNKEL (reference sequence). CDR3 nucleotide sequence: TGTGCCAGCAGCCAATTTGGGGGGCAGTACGGCACTGAAGCTTTCTTT. Its translation is CASSQFGGQYGTEAFF.

Turning to this clonotype: Germline is not matched at one junction end, which may reflect a read error. This chain uses TRBV20-1 with TRBJ2-2, with 10 bases matching TRBD2. Germline V CDR1 and CDR2: DFQATT, SNEGSKA (reference sequence). CDR3 length: 17 residues. CDR3 in DNA: TGCTGTGCTAGAGATCGGCTAGCGGGAGTGAACACCGGGGAGCTGTTTTTT. Translated, it gives CCARDRLAGVNTGELFF.

The chain links TRBV7-2 to TRBJ1-4, with 7 bases aligning to TRBD1. V trimming: 5 bases; J trimming: 5 bases; junction bases outside the gene matches: 8. CDR1 is SGHTA, CDR2 FQGNSA, per germline. The CDR3 extends over 15 amino acids. CDR3: CASSQVAQGNEKLFF. CDR3 nucleotide sequence: TGTGCCAGCAGCCAAGTGGCACAGGGGAATGAAAAACTGTTTTTT. Full variable domain (missing parts from reference TRBV7-2 and TRBJ1-4): GAGVSQSPSNKVTEKGKDVELRCDPISGHTALYWYRQSLGQGLEFLIYFQGNSAPDKSGLPSDRFSAERTGGSVSTLTIQRTQQEDSAVYLCASSQVAQGNEKLFFGSGTQLSVL.

This clonotype has more than one count but fewer than ten. V and J are TRBV11-2 and TRBJ2-1; 8 nucleotides agree with TRBD1. Germline assignment: CDR1 SGHAT and CDR2 FQNNGV. The CDR3 is 15 residues long. The junction had 6 bases not matched to a gene; V was cut back by 5 bases and J by 3 bases. CDR3 nucleotide sequence: TGTGCCAGCAGCCCAGGGACAGGCTACTACAATGAGCAGTTCTTC. Translation: CASSPGTGYYNEQFF.

This clonotype was detected only a few times. The V and J genes are TRBV5-6 and TRBJ2-5; 7 positions agree with TRBD1. V gave up 3 bases and J gave up 2 bases; unmatched junction bases: 7. CDR1 is SGHDT and CDR2 is YYEEEE in the germline V gene. This CDR3 contains 15 residues. In DNA form, the CDR3 reads TGTGCCAGCAGCTCAGACCGGGACAGACAAGAGACCCAGTACTTC. This gives the protein CASSSDRDRQETQYF. Combining the CDR3 with reference TRBV5-6 and TRBJ2-5 gives the whole variable domain DAGVTQSPTHLIKTRGQQVTLRCSPKSGHDTVSWYQQALGQGPQFIFQYYEEEERQRGNFPDRFSGHQFPNYSSELNVNALLLGDSALYLCASSSDRDRQETQYFGPGTRLLVL.